Below, 22 T cell receptor beta chains from the same sample are listed, as sequenced in a study of blood T cell repertoires in COVID-19. Sequencing was performed with immunoSEQ multiplex PCR; in TCRdb, only in-frame clones are kept and a portion is missing. In the table there are 140,000 or so clones, under 90% of which are singletons. Sequences were obtained from peripheral blood. The source of these receptors is a man in his sixties or seventies who had recovered from COVID-19.

The chain links TRBV20-1 to TRBJ1-2; possible D gene TRBD1, 5 bases. The germline gives CDR1 DFQATT, CDR2 SNEGSKA (reference sequence). Trimming took off 3 bases at V and 4 bases at J, with 18 bases between the two ends. This CDR3 is built from 15 residues. Here the CDR3 reads CSASLPYSDSYGYTF. The CDR3 nucleotides are TGCAGTGCTAGTCTCCCCTACAGCGACAGCTATGGCTACACCTTC.

The V call is TRBV13, the J call TRBJ2-1; D may be TRBD2 (6 bases). The CDR3 loop spans 17 amino acids. V was cut by 1 base and J by 4 bases, with 17 bases left in between. Germline CDR1 is PRHDT and CDR2 is FYEKMQ (reference sequence). In nucleotides, the CDR3 is TGTGCCAGCAGCTTAGCCCCGGCGGCGGGGCCTTACAATGAGCAGTTCTTC. Amino acids: CASSLAPAAGPYNEQFF. Variable domain in full (rest from reference TRBV13 and TRBJ2-1): AAGVIQSPRHLIKEKRETATLKCYPIPRHDTVYWYQQGPGQDPQFLISFYEKMQSDKGSIPDRFSAQQFSDYHSELNMSSLELGDSALYFCASSLAPAAGPYNEQFFGPGTRLTVL.

The rearrangement links TRBV6-5 to TRBJ2-7; 7 nucleotides align to TRBD2. Trimming at V came to 2 bases and at J to 5 bases, leaving 12 bases not matched to a gene. This CDR3 region has 16 residues. Germline V lookup: CDR1 MNHEY, CDR2 SVGAGI. CDR3 amino acids: CASSYGSGGRGDEQYF. The DNA of the CDR3 is TGTGCCAGCAGTTACGGTAGCGGCGGGAGAGGCGACGAGCAGTACTTC.

CDR3: CAWSVRRTGGYGYTF. In DNA form, the CDR3 reads TGTGCCTGGAGTGTACGCCGGACAGGGGGCTATGGCTACACCTTC. J is TRBJ1-2 and V is TRBV30; 10 nucleotides match TRBD1. The V segment lost 0 bases and the J segment 4 bases; nucleotides outside the gene matches: 5. Germline V gene data show CDR1 as GTSNPN and CDR2 as SVGIG (reference sequence). This CDR3 has 15 residues.

This chain links TRBV7-9 with TRBJ1-3; tentative D call: TRBD1 (5 bases). CDR3 length equals 14 residues. V was trimmed by 5 bases and J by 2 bases, leaving 10 bases between them. Germline V gene data show CDR1 as SEHNR and CDR2 as FQNEAQ (reference sequence). The CDR3 protein is CASSRGEAGNTIYF. CDR3 nucleotide sequence: TGTGCCAGCAGCCGGGGGGAGGCTGGAAACACCATATATTTT.

The chain couples TRBV13 to TRBJ1-1; D may be TRBD1 (6 bases). The CDR3 extends over 15 amino acids. V gave up 5 bases and J gave up 0 bases, with 13 bases separating them. Germline-derived CDR1 and CDR2 are PRHDT and FYEKMQ (reference sequence). CDR3 in amino acids: CASSGGAGLNTEAFF. Here the CDR3 DNA reads TGTGCCAGCAGCGGGGGGGCAGGGTTGAACACTGAAGCTTTCTTT.

The chain couples TRBV27 to TRBJ1-4; weak D call: TRBD1 (5 bases). Germline CDR1 MNHEY, CDR2 SMNVEV (reference sequence). V lost 5 bases and J 10 bases, leaving 14 bases between the germline ends. This CDR3 has 13 residues. DNA of the CDR3: TGTGCCAGCAGTGTGGGCAGGGCTGGAAAACTGTTTTTT. This codes for CASSVGRAGKLFF. The full variable domain, rest sourced from reference TRBV27 and TRBJ1-4, is EAQVTQNPRYLITVTGKKLTVTCSQNMNHEYMSWYRQDPGLGLRQIYYSMNVEVTDKGDVPEGYKVSRKEKRNFPLILESPSPNQTSLYFCASSVGRAGKLFFGSGTQLSVL.

The chain employs TRBV19 and TRBJ2-1; 9 bases map to TRBD2. With 4 bases clipped from V and 3 bases from J, the junction kept 4 bases outside the gene matches. The germline V gene has CDR1 LNHDA and CDR2 SQIVND (reference sequence). The CDR3 contains 15 residues. The CDR3 loop reads CASSRSSGDYNEQFF. Written as DNA, the CDR3 is TGTGCCAGTAGTAGATCTAGCGGGGACTACAATGAGCAGTTCTTC.

The chain couples TRBV3-1 (or the pseudogene TRBV3-2) to TRBJ2-1; 12 nucleotides match TRBD2. Germline assignment: CDR1 LGHDT and CDR2 YNNKEL (reference sequence). This CDR3 has 16 residues. Germline trimming cut 2 bases from V and 6 bases from J; bases unmatched to any gene: 5. The CDR3 sequence is CASSQLAGGPFNEQFF. Here the CDR3 DNA reads TGTGCCAGCAGCCAACTAGCGGGAGGGCCGTTCAATGAGCAGTTCTTC.

This chain links TRBV7-2 with TRBJ2-5; 10 bases agree with TRBD2. CDR3 length: 16 residues. CDR1 SGHTA and CDR2 FQGNSA come from the germline V gene. The trim removed 0 bases at V and 4 bases at J, leaving 5 bases unmatched. This CDR3 is CASSLARLAGVETQYF. In nucleotides, the CDR3 is TGTGCCAGCAGCTTAGCACGGCTAGCGGGAGTAGAGACCCAGTACTTC.

Remarks on this clone: The same CDR3 also results from other DNA sequences found in this sample. V gene TRBV12-3 or TRBV12-4 combines with J gene TRBJ2-7; 10 nucleotides align to TRBD2. Unmatched junction bases numbered 3, after V lost 4 bases and J lost 6 bases. The CDR3 runs to 13 residues. Here the CDR3 DNA reads TGTGCCAGCAGTTGGACTAGCGGATCCGAGCAGTACTTC. This sequence encodes CASSWTSGSEQYF.

There are many counts of this clone. The chain employs TRBV7-9 and TRBJ2-7; 8 bases align to TRBD1. Germline loops: CDR1 SEHNR, CDR2 FQNEAQ (reference sequence). Unmatched junction bases numbered 9, after V lost 5 bases and J lost 6 bases. The CDR3 spans 14 residues. This CDR3 reads CASSETGQEGEQYF. CDR3 coding DNA: TGTGCCAGCAGCGAGACGGGACAGGAGGGCGAGCAGTACTTC.

The CDR3 region has the DNA TGCGCCAGCAGACTAGCGGGAGGGGGCGGGGAGCTGTTTTTT. This codes for CASRLAGGGGELFF. The chain employs TRBV10-2 and TRBJ2-2, with 13 bases matching TRBD2. With V trimmed by 6 bases and J by 7 bases, 2 bases remained unmatched. The CDR3 runs to 14 residues. Germline V gene lookup returns CDR1 WSHSY and CDR2 SAAADI.

V is TRBV21-1 and J is TRBJ2-1; the table's D call, TRBD2, was not checked against the DNA. TRBV21-1 is deemed a pseudogene. This CDR3 has 15 amino acids. Here the CDR3 DNA reads TGTGCCAGCAGCAGCCCTTTCTCTACCTGCAATGAGCAGTTCTTC. Residues: CASSSPFSTCNEQFF.

The rearrangement links TRBV29-1 to TRBJ2-2; D is undetermined. V dropped 4 bases and J dropped 2 bases, with 8 bases sitting between them. From germline, CDR1 is SQVTM and CDR2 ANQGSEA. This CDR3 is built from 13 residues. DNA for the CDR3: TGCAGCGTTGGCGGTTTAAACACCGGGGAGCTGTTTTTT. Amino acid sequence: CSVGGLNTGELFF.

This chain uses TRBV21-1 with TRBJ2-3; the D call of TRBD1 is as the table states it, not checked on the DNA. TRBV21-1 is a pseudogene segment. CDR3 length: 16 amino acids. CDR3 region: CASSKSSTGDTDTQYF. As DNA, the CDR3 is TGTGCCAGCAGCAAATCATCGACAGGGGACACAGATACGCAGTATTTT.

This clone was recorded a few times. This sequence joins TRBV2 and TRBJ2-7, with 7 bases lining up with TRBD1. With V trimmed by 8 bases and J by 6 bases, 7 bases remained unmatched. Germline CDR1 is SNHLY and CDR2 is FYNNEI. This CDR3 has 12 amino acids. The CDR3 sequence: CASSRQGGEQYF. CDR3 nucleotides: TGTGCCAGCTCAAGACAGGGCGGCGAGCAGTACTTC.

This chain connects TRBV6-2 or TRBV6-3 to TRBJ2-5, with TRBD1 matching 9 bases. The CDR3 length is 14 residues. Germline loops: CDR1 MNHEY, CDR2 SVGEGT. The junction had 11 bases not matched to a gene; V was cut back by 5 bases and J by 10 bases. The CDR3 spells CASSGLDRGDIQYF. The CDR3 nucleotides are TGTGCCAGCAGTGGACTGGACAGGGGCGATATCCAGTACTTC.

J is TRBJ2-2 and V is TRBV5-1, with D uncertain. Germline assignment: CDR1 SGHRS and CDR2 YFSETQ. Trimming pared 1 base from V and 2 bases from J, leaving 9 bases between. The CDR3 runs to 15 residues. The chain's CDR3 is CASSLSQLNTGELFF. The CDR3 coding sequence is TGCGCCAGCAGCTTGTCTCAGTTAAACACCGGGGAGCTGTTTTTT.

The DNA of the CDR3 is TGCGCCAGCAGCCGACAGACTAGCGGGAGTAGGAATGAGCAGTTCTTC. This translates into CASSRQTSGSRNEQFF. The chain joins TRBV5-1 to TRBJ2-1, with 12 bases that match TRBD2. Germline V gives CDR1 SGHRS, CDR2 YFSETQ. V trimming: 4 bases; J trimming: 7 bases; junction bases outside the gene matches: 9. The CDR3 is made up of 16 amino acids.

This clone occurred a few times. This rearrangement joins TRBV10-2 to TRBJ2-7, with TRBD2 matching over 15 bases. Per germline, CDR1 WSHSY and CDR2 SAAADI. V trimming: 3 bases; J trimming: 9 bases; junction bases outside the gene matches: 3. CDR3 size: 14 residues. The CDR3 DNA is TGCGCCAGCAGTGAAGGACTAGCGGGAGGGGCGCAGTACTTC. This encodes CASSEGLAGGAQYF.

This chain links TRBV9 with TRBJ2-2, with D possibly being TRBD1 (6 bases). This CDR3 contains 13 residues. Germline CDR1 reads SGDLS; CDR2 reads YYNGEE. Trimming pared 3 bases from V and 4 bases from J, leaving 7 bases between. The chain's CDR3 is CASSADSTGELFF. CDR3 nucleotide sequence: TGTGCCAGCAGCGCGGACAGCACCGGGGAGCTGTTTTTT.